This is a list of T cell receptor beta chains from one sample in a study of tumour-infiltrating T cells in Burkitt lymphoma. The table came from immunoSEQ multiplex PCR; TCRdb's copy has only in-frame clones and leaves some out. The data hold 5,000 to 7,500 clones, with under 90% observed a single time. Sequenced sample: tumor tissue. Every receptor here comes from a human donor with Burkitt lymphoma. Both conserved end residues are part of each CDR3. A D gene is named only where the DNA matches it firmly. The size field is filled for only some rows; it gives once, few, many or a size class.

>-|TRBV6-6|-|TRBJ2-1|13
CASSYEGVGEQFF
TGTGCCAGCAGTTACGAGGGGGTCGGCGAGCAGTTCTTC
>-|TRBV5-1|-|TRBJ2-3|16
CASSPPTVGSTDTQYF
TGCGCCAGCAGCCCCCCGACGGTTGGAAGCACAGATACGCAGTATTTT
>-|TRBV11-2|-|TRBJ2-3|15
CASSLDADSRDTQYF
TGTGCCAGCAGCTTAGATGCGGACAGTAGAGATACGCAGTATTTT
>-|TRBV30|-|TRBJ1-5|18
CAWTSGRIGVGSNQPQHF
TGTGCCTGGACATCCGGTCGTATCGGGGTGGGCTCCAATCAGCCCCAGCATTTT
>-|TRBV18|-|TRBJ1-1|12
CASSGGGTEAFF
TGTGCCAGCTCAGGGGGCGGCACTGAAGCTTTCTTT
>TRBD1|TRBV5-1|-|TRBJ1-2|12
CASSIAGGLYTF
TGCGCCAGCAGCATAGCAGGGGGGCTCTACACCTTC
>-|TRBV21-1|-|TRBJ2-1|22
CASSYPPSPGRLGQSQWSEQFF
TGTGCCAGCAGCTACCCACCGTCTCCGGGACGGCTCGGACAGTCCCAATGGAGTGAGCAGTTCTTC
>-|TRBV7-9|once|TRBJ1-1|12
CASSFEGRGAFF
TGTGCCAGCAGCTTTGAGGGTAGGGGGGCTTTCTTT
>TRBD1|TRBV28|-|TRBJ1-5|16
CASVTGGGYSNQPQHF
TGTGCCAGTGTGACAGGGGGTGGGTATAGCAATCAGCCCCAGCATTTT
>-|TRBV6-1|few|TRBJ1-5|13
CASCGREDQPQHF
TGTGCCAGCTGCGGCAGGGAGGATCAGCCCCAGCATTTT
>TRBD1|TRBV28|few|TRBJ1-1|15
CASSLIQGQNTEAFF
TGTGCCAGCAGCCTCATACAGGGGCAGAACACTGAAGCTTTCTTT
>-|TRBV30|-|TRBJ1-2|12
CAWSGGAYGYTF
TGTGCCTGGAGTGGGGGGGCGTATGGCTACACCTTC
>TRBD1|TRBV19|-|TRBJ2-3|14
CATSGGFLRDTQYF
TGTGCCACCTCAGGGGGTTTTTTAAGAGATACGCAGTATTTT
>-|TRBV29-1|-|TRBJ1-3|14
CSVEDVHSGNTIYF
TGCAGCGTTGAAGATGTCCACTCTGGAAACACCATATATTTT
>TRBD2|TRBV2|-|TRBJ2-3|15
CASSDLAGATDTQYF
TGTGCCAGCAGTGACCTAGCGGGGGCCACAGATACGCAGTATTTT
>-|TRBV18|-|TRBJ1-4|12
CASAGEDEKLFF
TGTGCCAGCGCAGGGGAAGATGAAAAACTGTTTTTT
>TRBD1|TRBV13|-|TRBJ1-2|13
CASSGGGRGGYTF
TGTGCCAGCAGCGGAGGGGGCAGGGGTGGCTACACCTTC
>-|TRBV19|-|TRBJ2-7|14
CASTPTGTWGEQYF
TGTGCCAGTACTCCCACAGGCACTTGGGGCGAGCAGTACTTC
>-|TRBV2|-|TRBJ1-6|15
CASRSRGRGNSPLHF
TGTGCCAGCAGGTCCCGGGGGAGGGGGAATTCACCCCTCCACTTT
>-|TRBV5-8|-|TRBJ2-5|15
CASSSLGGGGETQYF
TGTGCCAGCAGCTCCTTAGGGGGAGGAGGAGAGACCCAGTACTTC
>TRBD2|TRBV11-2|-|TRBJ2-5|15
CASSIPQASGETQYF
TGTGCCAGCAGCATTCCGCAGGCTAGCGGAGAGACCCAGTACTTC
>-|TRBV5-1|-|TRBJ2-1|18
CASSYALTSGGSYNEQFF
TGCGCCAGCAGCTACGCACTAACTTCAGGGGGGTCCTACAATGAGCAGTTCTTC
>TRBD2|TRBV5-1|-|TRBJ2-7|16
CASSLAGAGGPEEQYF
TGCGCCAGCAGCTTGGCCGGGGCGGGAGGGCCGGAGGAGCAGTACTTC
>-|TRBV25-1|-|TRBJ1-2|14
CASSEYYGSDGYTF
TGTGCCAGCAGTGAATACTACGGGTCGGATGGCTACACCTTC
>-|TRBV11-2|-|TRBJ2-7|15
CASSYHRGGGNEQYF
TGTGCCAGCAGCTACCACAGGGGGGGAGGGAACGAGCAGTACTTC